This paragraph reports one T cell receptor (beta chain). This receptor's antigen is unknown. Within one base of it there is no much larger clone, and no base qualities were kept. In the germline V gene (reference sequence), CDR1 corresponds to LNHNV and CDR2 to YYDKDF. The germline ends are 12 bases apart after V is trimmed by 2 bases and J by 8 bases. The CDR3 starts with the cysteine, ends with the phenylalanine, and has 13 residues. Only the CDR3 portion is preserved as DNA: 39 bases, with reading frame beginning at the first base. Ficoll-Paque density gradient centrifugation was used to isolate PBMCs. The sample comes from a study of T-cell memory formation after mild COVID-19 (dated by TCRdb to about 2021). General notes on the study: Most TCR sequence clusters were specific to one of the two donors. In a couple of donors, T-cell clones that expanded and contracted after mild COVID-19 were tracked by sequencing TCRalpha and TCRbeta repertoires over time. Two young, previously healthy adult volunteers, one female and one male, were included in the cohort.

Overall results and qualifications from the work: Contracting CD4+ clones were located mainly in the CM and EM memory subsets, whereas CD8+ clones were found to be enriched in EMRA. Some responding clones were found in pre-infection memory, which suggests that pre-existing cross-reactive memory T cells took part in the SARS-CoV-2 response. Clones that contracted from day 15 to 85 showed balanced CD4/CD8 phenotypes, whereas a second wave of clones that expanded from day 15 to 37 leaned towards CD4+. SARS-CoV-2 specificity of the second-wave clones peaking on day 37 was not confirmed. The study covered only two mild cases, and larger cohorts including severe cases with pre-infection samples were considered necessary.

Reads for this sample came from an Illumina NovaSeq 6000. TCRalpha and TCRbeta cDNA libraries were built by 5'RACE with constant-segment primers, adding sample barcodes and unique molecular identifiers. Trizol reagent was used to extract RNA from every sample. Library amplification was performed in two PCR steps, and a second sample barcode and Illumina TruSeq adapters were introduced in the second step. Sequencing of libraries was performed on an Illumina NovaSeq with 2 x 150 bp paired-end reads. The paper's processing steps were these. Reads were demultiplexed and collapsed into UMI-guided consensus sequences with migec v1.2.7. With mixcr v2.1.11, UMI consensuses were aligned to TRA and TRB V and J templates and assembled into clonotypes. Expanded or contracted clonotypes were those called significant by both edgeR and NoisET, with noise models trained on biological replicates. For edgeR calls, a false discovery rate-adjusted p below 0.01 and a log2 fold-change threshold of 1 were applied. As an exploratory analysis of dynamics, max-normalized trajectories of the 1000 most abundant clonotypes were examined by PCA with hierarchical clustering. The CD4 or CD8 phenotype of responding clones was assigned using the separately sequenced CD4+ and CD8+ repertoires. TCRdb itself trimmed the public reads at Q25 with fastp, ran MiXCR and retained productive beta chains. Each CDR3 protein gets just one entry, which takes the most common genes and DNA from the rows behind it. TCRdb's processing, not the authors' own work, is the source of the V and J calls. The sample table records around 390,000 distinct CDR3 sequences; 15% to 20% of these occur just once. The ten largest clones represent under 25% of the sample.

The chain is encoded by TRBV15 joined to TRBJ1-2; no D segment can be confidently identified. The receptor's source is a man aged 18 to 29 who had mild COVID-19 (a few samples of this study predate the infection). The sample titles of this study are shuffled in the database, so cell type and time point are left out; the donor was told from shared clones. Sequences were obtained from PBMCs or a T cell subset sorted from them (not recorded which). The CDR3 corresponds to CATSRPGRGGYTF. At the DNA level, the sequence is TGTGCCACCAGCAGACCCGGACGGGGAGGCTACACCTTC.